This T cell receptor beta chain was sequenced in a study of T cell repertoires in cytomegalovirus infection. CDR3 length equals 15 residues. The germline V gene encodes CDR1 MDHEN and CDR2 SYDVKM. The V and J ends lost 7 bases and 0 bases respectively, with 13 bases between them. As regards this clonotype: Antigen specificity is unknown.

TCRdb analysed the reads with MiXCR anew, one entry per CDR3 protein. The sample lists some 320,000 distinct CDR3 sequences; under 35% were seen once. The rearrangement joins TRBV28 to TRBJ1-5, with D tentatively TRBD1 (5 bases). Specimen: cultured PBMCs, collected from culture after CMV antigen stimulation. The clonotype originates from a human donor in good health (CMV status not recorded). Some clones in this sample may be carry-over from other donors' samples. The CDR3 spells CASKKTGLSNQPQHF. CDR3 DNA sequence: TGTGCCAGCAAAAAAACGGGGCTTAGCAATCAGCCCCAGCATTTT. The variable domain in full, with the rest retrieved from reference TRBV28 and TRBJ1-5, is DVKVTQSSRYLVKRTGEKVFLECVQDMDHENMFWYRQDPGLGLRLIYFSYDVKMKEKGDIPEGYSVSREKKERFSLILESASTNQTSMYLCASKKTGLSNQPQHFGDGTRLSIL.